This TCR beta chain was identified in a study of beta chain features in type 1 diabetes. Study-level points and caveats: Type 1 diabetes patients had moderately but significantly shorter TCRB CDR3s in all four CD4+ subsets. Cells with high TCR expression could be over-represented by cDNA sequencing.

Sorting with CD45RO/CCR7/CD25/CD127/CD95/CD27 yielded naive, central memory, regulatory and stem-like memory CD4+ cells. The investigators reverse transcribed all of the isolated RNA, so they sequenced expressed TCRB transcripts. Clones were read by immunoSEQ multiplex PCR, and TCRdb kept only the in-frame ones, dropping some. Altogether under 90,000 clones are present, 30% to 40% being singletons, with the ten largest covering about 0.42%. Trimming cost V 0 bases and J 6 bases; bases outside gene matches: 8. This CDR3 has 16 amino acids. Germline CDR1 and CDR2: SGDLS and YYNGEE. For this clone: Its matching antigen is unknown.

Sample: stem cell memory CD4+ T cells from blood. This sequence originates from a woman aged 18-30 years in good health. The V and J genes are TRBV9 and TRBJ2-2; 7 bases agree with TRBD1. The CDR3 loop reads CASSVADRVGSGELFF. CDR3 DNA: TGTGCCAGCAGCGTAGCTGACAGGGTTGGTTCCGGGGAGCTGTTTTTT.